The 28 T cell receptor beta chains below all came from one sample that was sequenced in a study of human T cells and chemical hapten exposure. From the RACE reads, TCRdb called clonotypes with MiXCR, one entry per CDR3 protein. The table records roughly 180,000 distinct CDR3 sequences, around 24% of them present only once. Specified time point: patch test 1, 2 weeks after DPC sensitization. The sample's treatment: therapeutic diphenylcyclopropenone sensitization with weekly scalp DPC. Sequencing used whole blood, obtained in connection with sensitization to the hapten diphenylcyclopropenone (DPC). These receptors were taken from a woman aged 45 to 65 with alopecia areata. Some clones in this sample may be carry-over from other donors' samples.

This clonotype has just a few counts. This chain connects TRBV29-1 to TRBJ1-1; the D is unclear. The ends were cut back, 3 bases at V and 0 bases at J, with 8 bases in the middle. The CDR3 is 13 amino acids. Germline CDR1 is SQVTM and CDR2 is ANQGSEA. CDR3 protein: CSVDRTLNTEAFF. As DNA, the CDR3 is TGCAGCGTTGATCGGACTCTGAACACTGAAGCTTTCTTT.

This clonotype was detected ten times or more. The J gene is TRBJ1-5, the V gene TRBV20-1; 7 bases match TRBD1. V was pared by 2 bases and J by 4 bases, with 2 bases of the junction left unmatched. This CDR3 is 13 amino acids long. CDR1 and CDR2 (germline): DFQATT, SNEGSKA (reference sequence). As DNA, the CDR3 is TGCAGTGCTAGAACAGGGGAGAATCAGCCCCAGCATTTT. It translates to CSARTGENQPQHF.

The chain recombines TRBV6-2 or TRBV6-3 with TRBJ1-2; D is ambiguous. Germline CDR1 and CDR2: MNHEY and SVGEGT. The V gene lost 7 bases and the J gene lost 5 bases, with 11 bases spanning the gap. The CDR3 runs 12 residues. CDR3 in amino acids: CASMYGRYGYTF. The DNA for the CDR3 is TGTGCCAGCATGTACGGCCGTTATGGCTACACCTTC.

The chain employs TRBV10-3 and TRBJ2-2; D is possibly TRBD1 (6 bases). Germline assignment: CDR1 ENHRY and CDR2 SYGVKD. With 0 bases removed from V and 2 bases from J, the gap between germline ends came to 16 bases. This CDR3 is built from 18 residues. CDR3 loop: CAISESIRRGPNTGELFF. The CDR3 coding sequence is TGTGCCATCAGTGAGTCGATACGCAGGGGACCCAACACCGGGGAGCTGTTTTTT.

This clonotype has more than one count but fewer than ten. The J gene is TRBJ1-4, the V gene TRBV6-5; 12 positions match TRBD1. From germline, CDR1 is MNHEY and CDR2 SVGAGI. V shed 5 bases and J 7 bases; nucleotides not matched to a gene: 2. The CDR3 extends over 14 amino acids. The CDR3 here is CASSRDRGREKLFF. CDR3 sequence (DNA): TGTGCCAGCAGTCGGGACAGGGGGCGTGAAAAACTGTTTTTT.

The chain has TRBV12-5 and TRBJ2-1; 9 bases map to TRBD2. CDR1 is LGHNT, CDR2 FRNRAP, per germline. The CDR3 contains 16 residues. V was clipped by 4 bases and J by 9 bases; unmatched bases: 13. CDR3 in DNA: TGTGCTAGTGGTTCGGTAGTAGCGGGAGCGGGAAGTGAGCAGTTCTTC. Protein sequence: CASGSVVAGAGSEQFF.

The V gene is TRBV2, the J gene TRBJ2-1; 9 bases line up with TRBD2. This CDR3 is built from 14 residues. Trimming removed 6 bases from V and 6 bases from J; junction bases left unmatched: 6. Per germline, CDR1 SNHLY and CDR2 FYNNEI. DNA for the CDR3: TGTGCCAGCAGAGTAGCGGGGGCAGCCAATGAGCAGTTCTTC. Amino acid sequence: CASRVAGAANEQFF.

This clonotype has ten or more counts. The gene calls are TRBV11-2 and TRBJ1-1; D remains ambiguous. Trimming took off 5 bases at V and 9 bases at J, with 13 bases between the two ends. The germline V gene has CDR1 SGHAT and CDR2 FQNNGV. This CDR3 is built from 12 residues. CDR3 residues: CASSGAGNKAFF. DNA for the CDR3: TGTGCCAGCAGCGGTGCGGGGAATAAAGCTTTCTTT.

This clonotype was detected a few times. The chain links TRBV2 to TRBJ2-1; the D is unclear. There are 13 residues in the CDR3. V dropped 3 bases and J dropped 7 bases, with 10 bases sitting between them. CDR1 SNHLY and CDR2 FYNNEI come from the germline V gene. The CDR3 coding sequence is TGTGCCAGCAGTGATCTCGTGTGGAATGAGCAGTTCTTC. Translating gives CASSDLVWNEQFF.

This clonotype was detected a few times. The chain combines TRBV7-2 with TRBJ1-1; D gene ambiguous. V was pared by 2 bases and J by 0 bases, with 7 bases between. Germline V gene data show CDR1 as SGHTA and CDR2 as FQGNSA. The CDR3 runs to 14 residues. CDR3: CASSLHRLNTEAFF. CDR3 coding DNA: TGTGCCAGCAGCTTACACAGACTGAACACTGAAGCTTTCTTT.

This chain links TRBV6-2 or TRBV6-3 with TRBJ2-1; D is undetermined. The CDR3 is 13 amino acids. Germline V gene data show CDR1 as MNHEY and CDR2 as SVGEGT. V shed 8 bases and J shed 0 bases, with 8 bases lying between them. The CDR3 nucleotides read TGTGCCAGCGGGCTAAGCTCCTACAATGAGCAGTTCTTC. Translation gives CASGLSSYNEQFF.

V gene TRBV2 combines with J gene TRBJ1-5; D is possibly TRBD1 (6 bases). This CDR3 region has 14 residues. Between the trimmed V and J ends, which lost 6 bases and 5 bases, there was a span of 14 bases. Germline values: CDR1 SNHLY, CDR2 FYNNEI. The CDR3 nucleotides read TGTGCCAGCAGAGATGGACAGTGGGATCAGCCCCAGCATTTT. Its translation is CASRDGQWDQPQHF.

This clonotype has a handful of counts. The rearrangement joins TRBV6-2 or TRBV6-3 to TRBJ2-7; D is perhaps TRBD1 (5 bases). This CDR3 spans 18 amino acids. The V and J ends lost 5 bases and 3 bases respectively, with 26 bases between them. Germline V gives CDR1 MNHEY, CDR2 SVGEGT. CDR3 amino acids: CASSVYRPFPGKIYEQYF. The CDR3 DNA reads as TGTGCCAGCAGTGTTTACAGGCCTTTCCCTGGCAAAATCTACGAGCAGTACTTC.

V and J are TRBV4-1 and TRBJ2-7; D might be TRBD1 (5 bases). Germline V gene sequence: CDR1 MGHRA, CDR2 YSYEKL. V lost 1 base and J 6 bases, leaving 19 bases between the germline ends. CDR3 length equals 16 residues. In nucleotides, the CDR3 is TGCGCCAGCAGCCAAGTGGTGGGGCTCCCTTTGGTCGAGCAGTACTTC. It specifies CASSQVVGLPLVEQYF.

The V call is TRBV12-3 or TRBV12-4, the J call TRBJ2-7, with unresolved D. The CDR3 loop spans 12 amino acids. Trimming removed 5 bases from V and 4 bases from J, with 9 bases in between. CDR3 in amino acids: CASSLTEYEQYF. The CDR3 coding sequence is TGTGCCAGCAGTCTTACAGAGTACGAGCAGTACTTC.

In nucleotides, the CDR3 is TGCAGCGTTGGATCTCCACAACAAGAGACCCAGTACTTC. Residues: CSVGSPQQETQYF. The chain is built from TRBV29-1 and TRBJ2-5, with D uncertain. The germline V gene has CDR1 SQVTM and CDR2 ANQGSEA. The CDR3 totals 13 residues. The ends were cut back, 4 bases at V and 2 bases at J, with 11 bases in the middle.

This clonotype was detected a few times. The chain employs TRBV2 and TRBJ2-6; either TRBD1 or TRBD2 may fit D (5 bases each). Germline CDR1 SNHLY, CDR2 FYNNEI. This CDR3 region has 14 residues. V was clipped by 9 bases and J by 13 bases, with 22 bases between them. CDR3 loop: CASEGPLWGRVLTF. CDR3 in DNA: TGTGCCAGTGAGGGCCCGCTCTGGGGCCGAGTCCTGACTTTC. Variable domain in full (rest from reference TRBV2 and TRBJ2-6): EPEVTQTPSHQVTQMGQEVILRCVPISNHLYFYWYRQILGQKVEFLVSFYNNEISEKSEIFDDQFSVERPDGSNFTLKIRSTKLEDSAMYFCASEGPLWGRVLTFGAGSRLTVL.

The chain combines TRBV29-1 with TRBJ2-1; 7 bases agree with TRBD1. The CDR3 has 13 amino acids. V gave up 7 bases and J gave up 1 base; unmatched junction bases: 4. In germline, CDR1 is SQVTM, CDR2 ANQGSEA. CDR3 residues: CSEGQASYNEQFF. For the CDR3, the DNA is TGCAGCGAAGGACAGGCATCCTACAATGAGCAGTTCTTC.

In its sample, this clonotype was seen a few times. This chain connects TRBV28 to TRBJ2-1; the D is unclear. Germline CDR1 is MDHEN and CDR2 is SYDVKM. The germline V and J ends were trimmed by 3 bases and 3 bases, with 18 bases remaining between them. The CDR3 totals 17 residues. The DNA of the CDR3 is TGTGCCAGCAGTTTCCCCCCCCCAGCGCCTGACTACAATGAGCAGTTCTTC. Protein product: CASSFPPPAPDYNEQFF.

The chain joins TRBV20-1 to TRBJ2-5; 7 bases fit TRBD2. Germline V gives CDR1 DFQATT, CDR2 SNEGSKA (reference sequence). The CDR3 extends over 15 amino acids. Unmatched junction bases numbered 8, after V lost 0 bases and J lost 4 bases. The CDR3 sequence: CSARDQREGLETQYF. CDR3 sequence (DNA): TGCAGTGCTAGAGATCAGAGGGAGGGGTTAGAGACCCAGTACTTC.

This clonotype was seen at least ten times. The chain uses TRBV11-2 and TRBJ2-7; TRBD2 aligns across 8 bases. CDR1 is SGHAT and CDR2 is FQNNGV in the germline V gene. Unmatched junction bases numbered 9, after V lost 6 bases and J lost 2 bases. The CDR3 runs to 15 residues. The CDR3: CASRRPGTSPYEQYF. The DNA of the CDR3 is TGTGCCAGCAGGCGACCCGGGACTAGTCCCTACGAGCAGTACTTC. Looking up the rest from reference TRBV11-2 and TRBJ2-7 gives the full variable domain: EAGVAQSPRYKIIEKRQSVAFWCNPISGHATLYWYQQILGQGPKLLIQFQNNGVVDDSQLPKDRFSAERLKGVDSTLKIQPAKLEDSAVYLCASRRPGTSPYEQYFGPGTRLTVT.

V gene TRBV29-1 combines with J gene TRBJ2-3, with D unclear. The germline V and J ends were trimmed by 4 bases and 2 bases, with 10 bases remaining between them. Germline CDR1 SQVTM, CDR2 ANQGSEA. The CDR3 has 13 residues. The CDR3 loop reads CSVGSQYTDTQYF. The CDR3 nucleotides read TGCAGCGTTGGGTCGCAGTACACAGATACGCAGTATTTT.

In its sample, this clonotype was seen a few times. This sequence joins TRBV9 and TRBJ2-7, with 10 bases identical to TRBD2. This CDR3 region has 14 residues. The V and J ends lost 7 bases and 2 bases, in that order; junction bases with no gene match: 6. Germline CDR1 is SGDLS and CDR2 is YYNGEE. As DNA, the CDR3 is TGTGCCAGCGGAGGGACTAGCGACACCTACGAGCAGTACTTC. Protein: CASGGTSDTYEQYF. The complete variable domain, with remaining parts taken from reference TRBV9 and TRBJ2-7, reads DSGVTQTPKHLITATGQRVTLRCSPRSGDLSVYWYQQSLDQGLQFLIQYYNGEERAKGNILERFSAQQFPDLHSELNLSSLELGDSALYFCASGGTSDTYEQYFGPGTRLTVT.

V and J are TRBV7-9 and TRBJ2-1, with TRBD2 matching 9 bases. The CDR3 has 12 amino acids. Germline V gene lookup returns CDR1 SEHNR and CDR2 FQNEAQ (reference sequence). V shed 2 bases and J 15 bases; nucleotides not matched to a gene: 5. CDR3 in DNA: TGTGCCAGCAGCTTATCGCTAGCGGGACCGTTCTTC. Residues: CASSLSLAGPFF.

Only a few counts were recorded for this clonotype. The chain recombines TRBV2 with TRBJ1-1, with a tentative D call TRBD1 (6 bases). The V end lost 9 bases, the J end lost 0 bases, and 11 bases lay between the germline ends. Looked up from germline, CDR1 is SNHLY and CDR2 is FYNNEI. CDR3 size: 13 residues. CDR3 DNA sequence: TGTGCCAGTCACAGGGAGATGAACACTGAAGCTTTCTTT. The encoded protein is CASHREMNTEAFF.

This clonotype was recorded many times. This sequence joins TRBV20-1 and TRBJ2-4, with D unresolved. The V gene lost 2 bases and the J gene lost 8 bases, with 22 bases spanning the gap. The V gene's germline CDR1 is DFQATT and CDR2 SNEGSKA (reference sequence). CDR3 size: 16 residues. The CDR3 sequence is CSARQRTDITLDIQYF. CDR3 nucleotide sequence: TGCAGTGCTAGACAGCGCACGGATATCACGCTAGACATTCAGTACTTC.

This clonotype showed up just a few times. The rearrangement links TRBV3-1 to TRBJ1-3; D call uncertain. The CDR3 consists of 15 residues. Between the trimmed V and J ends, which lost 0 bases and 1 base, there was a span of 7 bases. Germline V CDR1 and CDR2: LGHDT, YNNKEL (reference sequence). The CDR3 protein is CASSQEVGSGNTIYF. The CDR3 DNA sequence: TGTGCCAGCAGCCAAGAAGTGGGGTCTGGAAACACCATATATTTT.

The chain recombines TRBV9 with TRBJ2-7, with D tentatively TRBD2 (6 bases). With 2 bases removed from V and 3 bases from J, the gap between germline ends came to 12 bases. The V gene's germline CDR1 is SGDLS and CDR2 YYNGEE. The CDR3 is 14 residues long. The CDR3: CASSVTTGDYEQYF. The CDR3 nucleotides read TGTGCCAGCAGCGTCACGACGGGAGACTACGAGCAGTACTTC.